The clone carrying this TCR beta chain appeared a few times. Its antigen is unidentified. This CDR3 is built from 17 residues. Trimming removed 0 bases from V and 6 bases from J, with 20 bases in between. Germline loops: CDR1 LGHDT, CDR2 YNNKEL (reference sequence). This entry belongs to a study of T cells in Graves' hyperthyroidism and ophthalmopathy. RNA transcripts served as the template for amplifying TCR beta CDR3 regions. HTBI primers were employed in a first-round RT-PCR of the TCR CDR3. TCRdb used MiXCR to reprocess the multiplex PCR reads, holding one entry per CDR3 protein. The sample yields a few hundred thousand distinct CDR3 sequences, approximately 15% seen once. Findings of the study overall: The model identified upcoming ophthalmopathy a median roughly 6.5 months ahead of onset. Within blood appeared most thyroid clonotypes that had expanded above 0.001. Using 13 V-J features, a model discriminated ophthalmopathy from stable hyperthyroidism.

The chain couples TRBV3-1 to TRBJ1-2, with D hard to call. The receptor was derived from a woman aged 25 to 39 with Graves' hyperthyroidism that later progressed to Graves' ophthalmopathy. The sequenced material came from blood. The CDR3 reads CASSQDRDRGLRDGYTF. CDR3 nucleotides: TGTGCCAGCAGCCAAGATAGGGATAGAGGGCTAAGAGATGGCTACACCTTC.